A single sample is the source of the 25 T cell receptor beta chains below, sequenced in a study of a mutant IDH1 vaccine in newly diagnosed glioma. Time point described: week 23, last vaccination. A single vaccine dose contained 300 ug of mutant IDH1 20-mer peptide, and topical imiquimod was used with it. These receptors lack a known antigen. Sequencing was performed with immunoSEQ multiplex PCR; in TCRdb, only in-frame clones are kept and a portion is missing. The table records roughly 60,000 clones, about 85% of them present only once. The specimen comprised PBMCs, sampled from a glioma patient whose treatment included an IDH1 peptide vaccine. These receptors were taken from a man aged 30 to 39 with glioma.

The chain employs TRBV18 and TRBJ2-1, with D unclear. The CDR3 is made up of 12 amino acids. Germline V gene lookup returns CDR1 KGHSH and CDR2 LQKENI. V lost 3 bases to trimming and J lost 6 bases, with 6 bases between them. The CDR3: CASSPRINEQFF. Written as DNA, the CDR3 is TGTGCCAGCTCACCGAGGATCAATGAGCAGTTCTTC.

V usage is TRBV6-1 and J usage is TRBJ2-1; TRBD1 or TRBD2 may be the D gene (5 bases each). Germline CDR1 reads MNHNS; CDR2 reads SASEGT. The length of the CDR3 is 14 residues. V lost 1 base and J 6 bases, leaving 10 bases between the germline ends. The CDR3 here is CASSEEGTFNEQFF. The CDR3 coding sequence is TGTGCCAGCAGTGAAGAGGGGACCTTCAATGAGCAGTTCTTC.

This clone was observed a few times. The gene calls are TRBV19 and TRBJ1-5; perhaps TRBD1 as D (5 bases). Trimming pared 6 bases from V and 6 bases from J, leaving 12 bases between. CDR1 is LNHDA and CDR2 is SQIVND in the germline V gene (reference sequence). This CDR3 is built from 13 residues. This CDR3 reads CASRLPGGQPQHF. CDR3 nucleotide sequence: TGTGCCAGTAGACTACCTGGGGGTCAGCCCCAGCATTTT.

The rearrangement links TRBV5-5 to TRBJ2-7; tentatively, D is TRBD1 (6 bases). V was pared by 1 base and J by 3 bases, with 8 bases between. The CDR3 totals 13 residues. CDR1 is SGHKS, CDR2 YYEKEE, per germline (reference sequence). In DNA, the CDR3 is TGTGCCAGCAGCTTGAAGGACAGCTACGAGCAGTACTTC. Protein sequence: CASSLKDSYEQYF.

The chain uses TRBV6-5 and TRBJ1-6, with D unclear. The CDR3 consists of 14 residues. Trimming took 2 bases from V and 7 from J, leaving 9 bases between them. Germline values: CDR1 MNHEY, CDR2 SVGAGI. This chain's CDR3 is CASSYRQINSPLHF. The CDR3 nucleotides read TGTGCCAGCAGTTACCGGCAGATCAATTCACCCCTCCACTTT.

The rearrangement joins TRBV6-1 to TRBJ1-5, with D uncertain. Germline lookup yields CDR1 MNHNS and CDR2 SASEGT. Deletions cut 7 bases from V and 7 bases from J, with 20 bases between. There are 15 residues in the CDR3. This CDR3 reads CASKGSRGGSQPQHF. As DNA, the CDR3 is TGTGCCAGCAAAGGCTCGAGAGGAGGAAGCCAGCCCCAGCATTTT.

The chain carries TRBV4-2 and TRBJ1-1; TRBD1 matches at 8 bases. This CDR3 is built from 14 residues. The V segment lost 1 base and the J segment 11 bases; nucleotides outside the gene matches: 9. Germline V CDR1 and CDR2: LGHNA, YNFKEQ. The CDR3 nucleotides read TGTGCCAGCAGCCAAGCCAGGGGGCGCGCACTGGCTTTCTTT. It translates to CASSQARGRALAFF.

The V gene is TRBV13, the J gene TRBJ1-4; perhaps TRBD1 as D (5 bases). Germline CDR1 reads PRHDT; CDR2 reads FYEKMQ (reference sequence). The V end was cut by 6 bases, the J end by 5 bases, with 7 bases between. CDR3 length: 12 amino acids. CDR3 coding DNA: TGTGCCAGCAGACAGGAAAATGAAAAACTGTTTTTT. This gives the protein CASRQENEKLFF.

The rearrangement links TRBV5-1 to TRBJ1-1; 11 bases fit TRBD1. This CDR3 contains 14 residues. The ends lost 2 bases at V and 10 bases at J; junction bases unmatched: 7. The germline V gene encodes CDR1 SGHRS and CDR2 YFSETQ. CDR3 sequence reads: CASSLTGQGVGAFF. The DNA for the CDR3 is TGCGCCAGCAGCTTAACGGGACAGGGGGTGGGAGCTTTCTTT.

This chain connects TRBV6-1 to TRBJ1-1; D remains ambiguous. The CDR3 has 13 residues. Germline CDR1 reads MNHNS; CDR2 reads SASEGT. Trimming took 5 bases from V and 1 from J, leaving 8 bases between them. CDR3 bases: TGTGCCAGCAGTATTTTTAGGAACACTGAAGCTTTCTTT. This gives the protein CASSIFRNTEAFF.

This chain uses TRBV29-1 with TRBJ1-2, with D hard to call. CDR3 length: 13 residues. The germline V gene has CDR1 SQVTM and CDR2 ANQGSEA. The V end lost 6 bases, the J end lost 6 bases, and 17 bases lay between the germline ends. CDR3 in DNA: TGCAGCGTCCCGTTCCTAGATGGCGATGGCTACACCTTC. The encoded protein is CSVPFLDGDGYTF.

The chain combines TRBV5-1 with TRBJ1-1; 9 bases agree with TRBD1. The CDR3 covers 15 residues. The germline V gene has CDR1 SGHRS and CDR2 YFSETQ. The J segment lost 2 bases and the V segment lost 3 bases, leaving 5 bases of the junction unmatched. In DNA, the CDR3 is TGCGCCAGCAGCTGGACGGGACAGGGAAACACTGAAGCTTTCTTT. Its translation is CASSWTGQGNTEAFF.

CDR3 loop: CASSLAPSGSSSYEQYF. The CDR3 DNA sequence: TGCGCCAGCAGCTTGGCTCCTAGTGGGTCCTCCTCCTACGAGCAGTACTTC. V and J are TRBV5-1 and TRBJ2-7; D is unclear. This CDR3 region has 17 residues. V lost 0 bases and J lost 0, with 16 bases in between. Looked up from germline, CDR1 is SGHRS and CDR2 is YFSETQ.

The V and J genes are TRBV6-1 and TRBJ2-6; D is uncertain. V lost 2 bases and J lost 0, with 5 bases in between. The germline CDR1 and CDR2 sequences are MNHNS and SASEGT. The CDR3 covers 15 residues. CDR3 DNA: TGTGCCAGCAGTGAAACGAGCTCTGGGGCCAACGTCCTGACTTTC. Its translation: CASSETSSGANVLTF.

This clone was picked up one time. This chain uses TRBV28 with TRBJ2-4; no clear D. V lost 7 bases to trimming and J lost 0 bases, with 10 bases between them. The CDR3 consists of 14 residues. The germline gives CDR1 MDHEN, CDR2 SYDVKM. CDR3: CASTIGTAKNIQYF. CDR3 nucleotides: TGTGCCAGCACGATCGGTACAGCCAAAAACATTCAGTACTTC.

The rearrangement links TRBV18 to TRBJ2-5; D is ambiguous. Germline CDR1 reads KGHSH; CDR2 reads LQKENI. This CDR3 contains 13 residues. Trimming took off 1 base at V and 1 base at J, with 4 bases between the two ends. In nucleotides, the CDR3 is TGTGCCAGCTCACCACGGTTCCAAGAGACCCAGTACTTC. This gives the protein CASSPRFQETQYF.

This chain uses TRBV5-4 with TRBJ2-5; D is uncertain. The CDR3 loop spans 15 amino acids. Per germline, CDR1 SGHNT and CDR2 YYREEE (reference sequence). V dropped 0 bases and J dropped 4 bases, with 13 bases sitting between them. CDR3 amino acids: CASSLARQSGETQYF. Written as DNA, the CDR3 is TGTGCCAGCAGCTTGGCCCGGCAGTCGGGAGAGACCCAGTACTTC.

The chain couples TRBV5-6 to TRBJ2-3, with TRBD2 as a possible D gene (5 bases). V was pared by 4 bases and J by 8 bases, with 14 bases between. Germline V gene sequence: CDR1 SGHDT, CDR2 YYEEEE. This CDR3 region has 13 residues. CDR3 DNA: TGTGCCAGCAGCGGAGCCACGCGGGTTACGCAGTATTTT. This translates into CASSGATRVTQYF.

The CDR3 region is CASSLLWAGSSDTQYF. In nucleotides, the CDR3 is TGTGCCAGCTCACTACTTTGGGCAGGGTCCTCCGATACGCAGTATTTT. This chain links TRBV18 with TRBJ2-3; possibly TRBD1 for D (5 bases). The CDR3 totals 16 residues. V lost 4 bases, J lost 6 bases, and 20 bases lay in between. From germline, CDR1 is KGHSH and CDR2 LQKENI. The entire variable domain, with the rest obtained from reference TRBV18 and TRBJ2-3, is as follows: NAGVMQNPRHLVRRRGQEARLRCSPMKGHSHVYWYRQLPEEGLKFMVYLQKENIIDESGMPKERFSAEFPKEGPSILRIQQVVRGDSAAYFCASSLLWAGSSDTQYFGPGTRLTVL.

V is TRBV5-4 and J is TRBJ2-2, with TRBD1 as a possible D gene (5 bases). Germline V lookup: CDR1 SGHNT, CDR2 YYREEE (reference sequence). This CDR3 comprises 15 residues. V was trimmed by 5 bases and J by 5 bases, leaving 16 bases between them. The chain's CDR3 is CASSWGLESTGELFF. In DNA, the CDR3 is TGTGCCAGCAGTTGGGGCCTCGAGTCGACCGGGGAGCTGTTTTTT.

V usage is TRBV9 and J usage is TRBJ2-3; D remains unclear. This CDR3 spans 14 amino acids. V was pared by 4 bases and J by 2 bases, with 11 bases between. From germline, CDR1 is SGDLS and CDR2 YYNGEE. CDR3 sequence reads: CASSPRRATDTQYF. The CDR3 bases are TGTGCCAGCAGCCCCCGCCGGGCCACAGATACGCAGTATTTT.

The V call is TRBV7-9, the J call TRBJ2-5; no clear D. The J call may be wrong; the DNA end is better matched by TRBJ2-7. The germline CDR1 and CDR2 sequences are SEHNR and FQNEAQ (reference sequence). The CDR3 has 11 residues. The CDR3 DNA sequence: TGTGCCAGCAGTTTAATGTACGAGCAGTACTTC. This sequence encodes CASSLMYEQYF.

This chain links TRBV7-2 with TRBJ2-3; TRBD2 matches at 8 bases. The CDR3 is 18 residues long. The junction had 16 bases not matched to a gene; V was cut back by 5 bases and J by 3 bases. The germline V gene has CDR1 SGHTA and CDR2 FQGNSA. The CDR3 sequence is CASSPLTPGGPRTDTQYF. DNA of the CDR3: TGTGCCAGCAGCCCCCTCACTCCGGGGGGGCCGAGGACAGATACGCAGTATTTT.

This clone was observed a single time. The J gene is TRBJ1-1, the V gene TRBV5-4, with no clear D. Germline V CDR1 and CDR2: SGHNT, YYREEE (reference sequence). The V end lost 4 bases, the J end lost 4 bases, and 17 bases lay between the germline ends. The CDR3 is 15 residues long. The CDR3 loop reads CASSQVSGGVTEAFF. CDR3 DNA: TGTGCCAGCAGCCAAGTGAGTGGTGGGGTCACTGAAGCTTTCTTT.

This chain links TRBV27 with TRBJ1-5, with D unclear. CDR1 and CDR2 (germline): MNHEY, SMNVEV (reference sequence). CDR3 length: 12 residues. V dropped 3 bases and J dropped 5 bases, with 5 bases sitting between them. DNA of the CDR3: TGTGCCAGCAGTTTTAGGGATCAGCCCCAGCATTTT. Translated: CASSFRDQPQHF.